The T cell receptor beta chain described here comes from a study of Ad26.COV2.S vaccination and SARS-CoV-2 variants. Study-level information: Donor joined the COV1001 Ad26.COV2.S trial arm. By the intramuscular route, Ad26.COV2.S was given once, or twice 56 days apart.

Described treatment: roughly 18 received Ad26.COV2.S at low or high dose, single or two shots; about 5 received placebo; per-sample allocation not given. Day 63 after the first vaccine or placebo injection was the time point for sampling. Whoever gave the sample was an adult aged 18-55 years in Boston. The CDR3 covers 15 residues. Germline-derived CDR1 and CDR2 are LNHNV and YYDKDF (reference sequence). The ends were cut back, 1 base at V and 3 bases at J, with 11 bases in the middle. Sequenced by immunoSEQ multiplex PCR; TCRdb stores in-frame clones only, minus some. The sample consists of about 480,000 clones, 87% of them appearing once.

Sequencing used peripheral blood, obtained in a trial of Ad26.COV2.S vaccine versus placebo. This receptor was obtained from a person aged 18-60 years who received the Ad26.COV2.S COVID-19 vaccine or a placebo. J is TRBJ2-3 and V is TRBV15, with D unclear. In DNA, the CDR3 is TGTGCCACCAGCAGAGCCCCGTGGGCAACAGATACGCAGTATTTT. Amino acids: CATSRAPWATDTQYF.